Shown below are 29 T cell receptor beta chains from a single sample sequenced in a study of T-cell memory formation after mild COVID-19. TCRdb reprocessed the 5' RACE reads via MiXCR and lists one record per CDR3 protein. The sample lists 270,000 or so distinct CDR3 sequences, approximately 15% seen once, with approximately 20% in the top ten. The sample consisted of PBMCs or a T cell subset sorted from them (not recorded which). These receptors were obtained from a man aged 18 to 29 who had mild COVID-19 (a few samples of this study predate the infection). Cell type and time point are not known.

This clonotype came up a few times. CDR3 bases: TGTGCCAGCAGCGAACGGGGGCGGGAAGCTTTCTTT. Translation: CASSERGREAFF. The chain recombines TRBV7-3 with TRBJ1-1; tentative D call: TRBD1 (6 bases). Between the trimmed V and J ends, which lost 5 bases and 8 bases, there was a span of 12 bases. This CDR3 comprises 12 residues. The germline CDR1 and CDR2 sequences are SGHTA and FQGTGA.

There are a few counts of this clonotype. The chain uses TRBV5-6 and TRBJ1-6; possible D gene TRBD1, 6 bases. CDR1 and CDR2 (germline): SGHDT, YYEEEE. The CDR3 covers 14 residues. Trimming cost V 0 bases and J 9 bases, with 10 bases left between them. The CDR3 nucleotides read TGTGCCAGCAGCTTGGCCTCCAGGGGTTCACCCCTCCACTTT. It specifies CASSLASRGSPLHF.

This clonotype was picked up a small number of times. CDR3 in amino acids: CAWSVLDLGTEAFF. In DNA, the CDR3 is TGTGCCTGGAGTGTACTGGACCTGGGCACTGAAGCTTTCTTT. This chain links TRBV30 with TRBJ1-1; D not certain. V was pared by 0 bases and J by 4 bases, with 12 bases between. The CDR3 loop spans 14 amino acids. CDR1 GTSNPN and CDR2 SVGIG come from the germline V gene (reference sequence).

There are a few counts of this clonotype. This sequence joins TRBV2 and TRBJ1-2; D is undetermined. The CDR3 is 12 residues long. Germline CDR1 is SNHLY and CDR2 is FYNNEI. Trimming took 7 bases from V and 3 from J, leaving 9 bases between them. The CDR3 nucleotides read TGTGCCAGCAAACTGTTGGACTATGGCTACACCTTC. Residues: CASKLLDYGYTF. The complete variable domain, with remaining parts taken from reference TRBV2 and TRBJ1-2, reads EPEVTQTPSHQVTQMGQEVILRCVPISNHLYFYWYRQILGQKVEFLVSFYNNEISEKSEIFDDQFSVERPDGSNFTLKIRSTKLEDSAMYFCASKLLDYGYTFGSGTRLTVV.

This clonotype occurred a few times. The chain couples TRBV27 to TRBJ2-5; a weak D match, TRBD2 (6 bases). Germline V gene lookup returns CDR1 MNHEY and CDR2 SMNVEV (reference sequence). V lost 5 bases and J lost 5, with 12 bases in between. This CDR3 is built from 13 residues. CDR3 loop: CASSTAGRETQYF. CDR3 in DNA: TGTGCCAGCAGTACCGCAGGGAGGGAGACCCAGTACTTC.

This clonotype was counted only a few times. The chain has TRBV12-3 or TRBV12-4 and TRBJ2-2; possibly TRBD1 for D (5 bases). This CDR3 contains 14 residues. Between the trimmed V and J ends, which lost 3 bases and 7 bases, there was a span of 12 bases. CDR3 sequence (DNA): TGTGCCAGCAGTTTTATCAGGGTCGGCGGGGAGCTGTTTTTT. Its translation is CASSFIRVGGELFF.

This clonotype appeared a few times. The chain has TRBV4-1 and TRBJ2-5; D unresolved. The CDR3 loop spans 13 amino acids. V lost 5 bases to trimming and J lost 4 bases, with 11 bases between them. Germline V gene lookup returns CDR1 MGHRA and CDR2 YSYEKL. The CDR3 protein is CASSLQLRETQYF. CDR3 in DNA: TGCGCCAGCAGCTTACAACTACGAGAGACCCAGTACTTC.

This clonotype was detected only a few times. This chain links TRBV6-2 or TRBV6-3 with TRBJ2-5; 7 bases agree with TRBD1. Per the germline V gene, CDR1 is MNHEY and CDR2 is SVGEGT. The CDR3 extends over 16 amino acids. J was trimmed by 5 bases and V by 4 bases; bases with no gene match: 13. This CDR3 reads CASSSNLRTGAETQYF. The CDR3 bases are TGTGCCAGCAGTTCCAACCTACGGACAGGAGCGGAGACCCAGTACTTC.

This chain connects TRBV24-1 to TRBJ1-2, with D unresolved. Between the trimmed V and J ends, which lost 6 bases and 2 bases, there was a span of 9 bases. CDR3 length: 13 amino acids. The germline CDR1 and CDR2 sequences are KGHDR and SFDVKD. CDR3 sequence reads: CATSSGRNYGYTF. DNA for the CDR3: TGTGCCACCAGTAGCGGGCGCAACTATGGCTACACCTTC.

The table lists this clonotype with a few counts. This sequence joins TRBV9 and TRBJ2-5, with a possible D match to TRBD1 (5 bases). CDR1 is SGDLS and CDR2 is YYNGEE in the germline V gene. The CDR3 sequence is 13 residues long. Trimming pared 6 bases from V and 5 bases from J, leaving 14 bases between. Here the CDR3 reads CASTHTGGETQYF. CDR3 DNA: TGTGCCAGCACCCACACAGGTGGTGAGACCCAGTACTTC.

The chain has TRBV5-1 and TRBJ2-7, with 8 bases that match TRBD2. Trimming cost V 5 bases and J 7 bases; bases outside gene matches: 11. The germline CDR1 and CDR2 sequences are SGHRS and YFSETQ. This CDR3 has 14 amino acids. CDR3 region: CASRTGTSSEEQYF. The DNA for the CDR3 is TGCGCCAGCAGGACCGGGACTAGTAGCGAAGAGCAGTACTTC.

This clonotype has a handful of counts. The V call is TRBV7-9, the J call TRBJ2-3; TRBD2 matches 8 bases. Germline V gene lookup returns CDR1 SEHNR and CDR2 FQNEAQ (reference sequence). The CDR3 length is 17 residues. The trim removed 2 bases at V and 0 bases at J, leaving 7 bases unmatched. Here the CDR3 DNA reads TGTGCCAGCAGCTTAAGGCGGGGGGACCCTAGCACAGATACGCAGTATTTT. It encodes CASSLRRGDPSTDTQYF.

This clonotype was seen only a few times. This chain uses TRBV7-2 with TRBJ1-5; tentative D call: TRBD1 (5 bases). The germline gives CDR1 SGHTA, CDR2 FQGNSA. This CDR3 has 14 residues. With 5 bases removed from V and 4 bases from J, the gap between germline ends came to 12 bases. CDR3 residues: CASSPHQGNQPQHF. DNA for the CDR3: TGTGCCAGCAGCCCGCACCAGGGAAATCAGCCCCAGCATTTT.

V gene TRBV20-1 combines with J gene TRBJ2-3; D gene uncertain. The CDR3 totals 12 residues. The V gene's germline CDR1 is DFQATT and CDR2 SNEGSKA (reference sequence). V dropped 7 bases and J dropped 3 bases, with 11 bases sitting between them. The DNA of the CDR3 is TGCAGTGAGGGAATTGGTACAGATACGCAGTATTTT. It yields the protein CSEGIGTDTQYF.

This clonotype has only a few counts. The V and J genes are TRBV6-2 or TRBV6-3 and TRBJ1-5; D not resolved. Trimming removed 0 bases from V and 4 bases from J, with 7 bases in between. Germline V CDR1 and CDR2: MNHEY, SVGEGT. This CDR3 region has 14 residues. The CDR3 DNA reads as TGTGCCAGCAGTTACTCGACGGGGAATCAGCCCCAGCATTTT. Its protein is CASSYSTGNQPQHF.

The V gene is TRBV29-1, the J gene TRBJ2-1, with 9 bases identical to TRBD1. Germline CDR1 and CDR2: SQVTM and ANQGSEA. The junction had 8 bases not matched to a gene; V was cut back by 3 bases and J by 8 bases. The CDR3 is made up of 14 amino acids. The CDR3 sequence: CSVEPTGGFDEQFF. CDR3 in DNA: TGCAGCGTTGAGCCGACAGGGGGATTCGATGAGCAGTTCTTC.

In its sample, this clonotype was seen a few times. The CDR3 region has the DNA TGTGCCAGCAGCTTGGCCCATGGCAGATACGAGCAGTACTTC. This sequence encodes CASSLAHGRYEQYF. The gene calls are TRBV5-6 and TRBJ2-7, with D unresolved. The V and J ends lost 0 bases and 4 bases respectively, with 11 bases between them. Germline assignment: CDR1 SGHDT and CDR2 YYEEEE. The CDR3 loop spans 14 amino acids.

This chain links TRBV6-5 with TRBJ2-5; tentatively, D is TRBD2 (7 bases). V was trimmed by 6 bases and J by 5 bases, leaving 22 bases between them. The CDR3 has 16 amino acids. Per germline, CDR1 MNHEY and CDR2 SVGAGI. In DNA form, the CDR3 reads TGTGCCAGCAGATCCGAATGGGGGGGGGCCGAGGAGACCCAGTACTTC. Translation: CASRSEWGGAEETQYF.

This clonotype was observed a few times. The CDR3 DNA reads TGTGCCAGTAGTGTGGACGCCACAGCTAACTATGGCTACACCTTC. Translating gives CASSVDATANYGYTF. The chain combines TRBV19 with TRBJ1-2; D remains unclear. The germline V gene has CDR1 LNHDA and CDR2 SQIVND (reference sequence). Trimming removed 5 bases at V and 0 bases at J, with 13 bases between. The CDR3 is made up of 15 amino acids. The full variable domain, rest sourced from reference TRBV19 and TRBJ1-2, is DGGITQSPKYLFRKEGQNVTLSCEQNLNHDAMYWYRQDPGQGLRLIYYSQIVNDFQKGDIAEGYSVSREKKESFPLTVTSAQKNPTAFYLCASSVDATANYGYTFGSGTRLTVV.

This clonotype was observed a few times. The rearrangement joins TRBV6-2 or TRBV6-3 to TRBJ1-5; TRBD1 agrees at 7 bases. Trimming at V came to 2 bases and at J to 4 bases, leaving 11 bases not matched to a gene. Germline-derived CDR1 and CDR2 are MNHEY and SVGEGT. This CDR3 comprises 17 residues. The CDR3: CASSYPPGGFSNQPQHF. The CDR3 nucleotides read TGTGCCAGCAGTTACCCTCCAGGGGGGTTCTCTAATCAGCCCCAGCATTTT.

This clonotype was seen only a few times. At one end the junction does not follow the germline gene, possibly because of a read error. This chain connects TRBV29-1 to TRBJ1-1; D ambiguous. The CDR3 is made up of 11 amino acids. The V gene's germline CDR1 is SQVTM and CDR2 ANQGSEA. The CDR3 region is CSLSTNTEAFF. CDR3 DNA sequence: TGTTCGTTGAGCACCAACACTGAAGCTTTCTTT. Together with reference TRBV29-1 and TRBJ1-1, the CDR3 gives the full variable domain: SAVISQKPSRDICQRGTSLTIQCQVDSQVTMMFWYRQQPGQSLTLIATANQGSEATYESGFVIDKFPISRPNLTFSTLTVSNMSPEDSSIYLCSLSTNTEAFFGQGTRLTVV.

In its sample, this clonotype was seen a few times. The genes are TRBV7-9 and TRBJ1-2; no clear D. CDR1 and CDR2 (germline): SEHNR, FQNEAQ (reference sequence). Trimming removed 1 base from V and 4 bases from J, with 13 bases in between. The CDR3 sequence is 15 residues long. The CDR3, as DNA: TGTGCCAGCAGCTTAGGATCAGGAATGGGCTATGGCTACACCTTC. As protein: CASSLGSGMGYGYTF.

This clonotype appeared a few times. The chain uses TRBV7-2 and TRBJ2-5; 8 nucleotides line up with TRBD1. With V trimmed by 6 bases and J by 1 base, 7 bases remained unmatched. CDR3 size: 15 residues. In germline, CDR1 is SGHTA, CDR2 FQGNSA. CDR3 nucleotide sequence: TGTGCCAGCAGTTTTGACAGGGGTACCCAAGAGACCCAGTACTTC. This encodes CASSFDRGTQETQYF. Variable domain in full (rest from reference TRBV7-2 and TRBJ2-5): GAGVSQSPSNKVTEKGKDVELRCDPISGHTALYWYRQSLGQGLEFLIYFQGNSAPDKSGLPSDRFSAERTGGSVSTLTIQRTQQEDSAVYLCASSFDRGTQETQYFGPGTRLLVL.

The sample holds many counts of this clonotype. The genes are TRBV5-1 and TRBJ2-1, with D possibly TRBD2 on 6 matching bases. The CDR3 consists of 15 residues. V lost 4 bases, J lost 2 bases, and 13 bases lay in between. Germline lookup yields CDR1 SGHRS and CDR2 YFSETQ. CDR3 sequence (DNA): TGCGCCAGCAGCCCGCGGGGACTGGCCTACAATGAGCAGTTCTTC. Its protein product is CASSPRGLAYNEQFF.

The chain joins TRBV12-3 or TRBV12-4 to TRBJ2-3; perhaps TRBD1 as D (6 bases). With 2 bases removed from V and 5 bases from J, the gap between germline ends came to 11 bases. The CDR3 length is 14 residues. The CDR3: CASSLLGAGDTQYF. The CDR3 bases are TGTGCCAGCAGTTTATTGGGGGCTGGAGATACGCAGTATTTT.

In its sample, this clonotype was seen many times. This chain uses TRBV5-1 with TRBJ2-7, with TRBD1 matching over 9 bases. Germline V gene sequence: CDR1 SGHRS, CDR2 YFSETQ. Trimming took 3 bases from V and 5 from J; bases not matched to a gene: 3. This CDR3 is 13 amino acids long. CDR3: CASSWDRVNEQYV. The CDR3 DNA is TGCGCCAGCAGCTGGGACAGGGTCAACGAGCAGTACGTC.

V usage is TRBV19 and J usage is TRBJ1-2; D remains ambiguous. Germline V CDR1 and CDR2: LNHDA, SQIVND (reference sequence). The CDR3 loop spans 15 amino acids. Trimming removed 3 bases at V and 4 bases at J, with 15 bases between. The CDR3 sequence is CASSIMKGSPYGYTF. As DNA, the CDR3 is TGTGCCAGTAGTATCATGAAAGGGAGCCCCTATGGCTACACCTTC.

The chain links TRBV6-6 to TRBJ1-2; D may be TRBD1 (5 bases). V gave up 7 bases and J gave up 5 bases, with 17 bases separating them. Germline CDR1 MNHNY, CDR2 SVGAGI (reference sequence). This CDR3 is 14 amino acids long. CDR3 in amino acids: CASIHGGLAYGYTF. For the CDR3, the DNA is TGTGCCAGCATCCACGGGGGTTTAGCATATGGCTACACCTTC.

This clonotype was picked up a small number of times. The V call is TRBV4-2, the J call TRBJ1-4, with D perhaps matching TRBD1 (5 bases). The CDR3 is 15 residues long. V lost 3 bases to trimming and J lost 3 bases, with 11 bases between them. The V gene's germline CDR1 is LGHNA and CDR2 YNFKEQ. The CDR3 DNA follows: TGTGCCAGCAGCCACTGGGGGGGTTCTAATGAAAAACTGTTTTTT. Translation: CASSHWGGSNEKLFF.